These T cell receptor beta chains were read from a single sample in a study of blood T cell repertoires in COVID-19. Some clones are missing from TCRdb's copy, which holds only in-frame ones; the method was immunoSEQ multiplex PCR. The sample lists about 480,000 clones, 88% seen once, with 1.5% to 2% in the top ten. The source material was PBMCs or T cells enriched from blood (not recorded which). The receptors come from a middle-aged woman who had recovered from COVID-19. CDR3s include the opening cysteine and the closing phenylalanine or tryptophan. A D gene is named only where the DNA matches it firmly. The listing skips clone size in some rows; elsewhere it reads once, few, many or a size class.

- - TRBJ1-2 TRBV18 TGTGCCAGCCAATCGACCCTTTCCGTCCAGGGCGGCTATGGCTACACCTTC CASQSTLSVQGGYGYTF
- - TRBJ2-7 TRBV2 TGTGCCAGCAGTGAACGGGGGAGTTCTTCCTACGAGCAGTACTTC CASSERGSSSYEQYF
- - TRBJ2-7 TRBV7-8 TGTGCCAGCAGCTTAGTGTCATTGTCCAGAACCACCTACGAGCAGTACTTC CASSLVSLSRTTYEQYF
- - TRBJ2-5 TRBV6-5 TGTGCCAGCAGTTACTCGAGTATGTACTCGAGAAAGACCCAGTACTTC CASSYSSMYSRKTQYF
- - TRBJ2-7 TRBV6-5 TGTGCCACCGTGGGGAGGACAAACACCTACGAGCAGTACTTC CATVGRTNTYEQYF
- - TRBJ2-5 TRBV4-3 TGCGCCAGCAGCCAAGGGCACCAAGAGACCCAGTACTTC CASSQGHQETQYF
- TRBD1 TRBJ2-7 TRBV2 TGTGCCAGCAGTCAGGGGGCAGCCTCCTACGAGCAGTACTTC CASSQGAASYEQYF
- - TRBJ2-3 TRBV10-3 TGTGCCATCAATCAGGGGCAGCCAGATACGCAGTATTTT CAINQGQPDTQYF
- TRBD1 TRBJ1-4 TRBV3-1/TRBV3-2 TGTGCCAGCAGCCAAGGACAGGGGGTTAATGAAAAACTGTTTTTT CASSQGQGVNEKLFF
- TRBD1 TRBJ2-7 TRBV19 TGTGCCAGTACCCGGCAGACAGGGGGTACCTACGAGCAGTACTTC CASTRQTGGTYEQYF
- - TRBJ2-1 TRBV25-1 TGTGCCAGCAGTGAGCCGGGACTGCCGCCCTACAATGAGCAGTTCTTC CASSEPGLPPYNEQFF
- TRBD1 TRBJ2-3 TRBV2 TGTGCCAGTATACAGGGGCGGAGGACAGATACGCAGTATTTT CASIQGRRTDTQYF
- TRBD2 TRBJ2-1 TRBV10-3 TGTGCCATCAACACTAGCGGAGGTGAGCAGTTCTTC CAINTSGGEQFF
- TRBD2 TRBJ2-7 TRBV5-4 TGTGCCAGCAGCACAAGGACTAGCGGGAGTCTTTACGAGCAGTACTTC CASSTRTSGSLYEQYF
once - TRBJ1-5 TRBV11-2 TGTGCCAGCAGCTTAGCTTATAGTAGCAATCAGCCCCAGCATTTT CASSLAYSSNQPQHF
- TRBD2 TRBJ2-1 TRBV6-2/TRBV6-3 TGTGCCAGCAGTTATACTAGCGGGATCCTGCGTCGCTCCTACAATGAGCAGTTCTTC CASSYTSGILRRSYNEQFF
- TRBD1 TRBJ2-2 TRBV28 TGTGCCAGCGACAACTACAGGGGCCGTGCTGCCGGGGAGCTGTTTTTT CASDNYRGRAAGELFF
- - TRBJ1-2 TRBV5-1 TGCGCCAGCAGCTCCGGACCCGCGGGCTATGGCTACACCTTC CASSSGPAGYGYTF
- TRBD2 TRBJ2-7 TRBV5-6 TGTGCCAGCACCTCGGCGGTCTCTAGCGGCGAGCAGTACTTC CASTSAVSSGEQYF
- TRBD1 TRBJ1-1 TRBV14 TGTGCCAGCAGCCAACTACCGGGCGGAGGGGGCGAGGGCACTGAAGCTTTCTTT CASSQLPGGGGEGTEAFF
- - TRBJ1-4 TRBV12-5 TGTGCTAGTGGTTTGGTACCCGCCTGGGAGGAAAAACTGTTTTTT CASGLVPAWEEKLFF
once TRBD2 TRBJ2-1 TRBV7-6 TGTGCCAGCAGCCGAGCGGGGAGCTCCTACAATGAGCAGTTCTTC CASSRAGSSYNEQFF
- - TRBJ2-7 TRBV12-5 TGTGCTAGTGGTTTGGTATTAGGGCCGACAGACGAGCAGTACTTC CASGLVLGPTDEQYF
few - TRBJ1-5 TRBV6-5 TGTGCCATCGGATATACACGGGGTCCAAACCAGCCCCAGCATTTT CAIGYTRGPNQPQHF
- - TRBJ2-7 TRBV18 TGTGCCAGCTCACCCGAGACAGCCTACGAGCAGTACTTC CASSPETAYEQYF
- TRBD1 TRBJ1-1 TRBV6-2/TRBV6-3 TGTGCCAGCAGTTACTCCTCGACAGGGGGCACTGAAGCTTTCTTT CASSYSSTGGTEAFF
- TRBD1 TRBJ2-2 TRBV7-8 TGTGCCAGTCTCCCGGACAGGGGTTTTCCCGGGGAGCTGTTTTTT CASLPDRGFPGELFF
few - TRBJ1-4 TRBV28 TGTGCCAGCAGTTTAGCGCGTGAAAAACTGTTTTTT CASSLAREKLFF
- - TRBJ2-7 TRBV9 TGTGCCAGCAGCGTAGACCTTCTAGCGAGCGAGCAGTACTTC CASSVDLLASEQYF
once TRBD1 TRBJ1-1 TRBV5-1 TGCGCCAGCAGCTTGGACGGGACAGGGAGTGAAGCTTTCTTT CASSLDGTGSEAFF
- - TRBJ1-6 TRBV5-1 TGCGCCAGCAAGCGGCAGACTAATTCACCCCTCCACTTT CASKRQTNSPLHF
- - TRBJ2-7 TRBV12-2 TGTGCAAGTCGCTTGCCGTGGGTAGCGGGAGCACCCGGCGAGCAGTACTTC CASRLPWVAGAPGEQYF
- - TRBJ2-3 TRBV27 TGTGCCAGCAGTTTTAGGAGGGCGCCGGGATATGGCACAGATACGCAGTATTTT CASSFRRAPGYGTDTQYF
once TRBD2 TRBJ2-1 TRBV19 TGTGCCAGTAGTGGATGGAGGCTAGCGGGAGTGGTCAGCCACAATGAGCAGTTCTTC CASSGWRLAGVVSHNEQFF
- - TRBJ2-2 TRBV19 TGTGCCAGTAGTATAGTTGGGCGGCGGGACACCGGGGAGCTGTTTTTT CASSIVGRRDTGELFF
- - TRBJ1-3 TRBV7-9 TGTGCCAGCAGCAGAACGGGACTTGGAAACACCATATATTTT CASSRTGLGNTIYF
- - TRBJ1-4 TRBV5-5 TGTGCCAGCCACCGCGGCGTGTACAGGGTGGATGAAAAACTGTTTTTT CASHRGVYRVDEKLFF
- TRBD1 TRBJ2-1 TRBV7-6 TGTGCCAGCAGCTTGGACAGGGGTGCGGAGCAGTTCTTC CASSLDRGAEQFF
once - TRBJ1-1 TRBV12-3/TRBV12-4 TGTGCCAGCAGCGGACAGTTAAACACTGAAGCTTTCTTT CASSGQLNTEAFF
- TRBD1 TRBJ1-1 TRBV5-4 TGTGCCAGCAGCTTAACAGGGGGGGACACTGAAGCTTTCTTT CASSLTGGDTEAFF
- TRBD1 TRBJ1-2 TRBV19 TGTGCCAGTAGTATTCGACAGGGCGAGGATGGCTACACCTTC CASSIRQGEDGYTF
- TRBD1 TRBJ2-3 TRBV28 TGTGCCAGCACCCCAGGACTTCACCTCCGGGACAGGGGGCCAGATACGCAGTATTTT CASTPGLHLRDRGPDTQYF
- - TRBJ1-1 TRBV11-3 TGTGCCAGCAGCTTAAGCGGACTCAACACTGAAGCTTTCTTT CASSLSGLNTEAFF
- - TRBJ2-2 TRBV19 TGTGCAGCAGGGCGGGAAACCGGGGAGCTGTTTTTT CAAGRETGELFF
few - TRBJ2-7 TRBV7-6 TGTGCCAGCAGCTTAACCAGACACTACGAGCAGTACTTC CASSLTRHYEQYF
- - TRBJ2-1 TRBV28 TGTGCCAGCAGTGGGGGAGGGGGATCCTTTAATGAGCAGTTCTTC CASSGGGGSFNEQFF
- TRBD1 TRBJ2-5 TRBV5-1 TGCGCCAGCAGCTTGGCAGGGGGCGGCCAAGAGACCCAGTACTTC CASSLAGGGQETQYF
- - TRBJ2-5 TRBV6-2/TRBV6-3 TGTGCCAGCACCCCCCTGAGGGTTTCAGAGACCCAGTACTTC CASTPLRVSETQYF
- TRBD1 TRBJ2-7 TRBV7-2 TGTGCCAGCACCGAAACAGGGGGCAGGTTTGGGTACGAGCAGTACTTC CASTETGGRFGYEQYF
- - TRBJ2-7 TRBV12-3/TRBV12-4 TGTGCCAGCAGTTTAGGGCGGGGGCACGAGCAGTACTTC CASSLGRGHEQYF
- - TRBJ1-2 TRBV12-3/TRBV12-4 TGTGCCAGCCGTAAGACAGAAAACTATGGCTACACCTTC CASRKTENYGYTF
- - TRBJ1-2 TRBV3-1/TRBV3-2 TGTGCCAGCAGCGCGATAGGGGGTGAGGGCTACACCTTC CASSAIGGEGYTF
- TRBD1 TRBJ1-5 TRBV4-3 TGCGCCAGCAGCCAAACTGCCGGGACAGAAAATCCGCCCCAGCATTTT CASSQTAGTENPPQHF
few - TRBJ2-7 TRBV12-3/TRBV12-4 TGTGCCAGCAGTTTCCCGGGACTCGAGCAGTACTTC CASSFPGLEQYF
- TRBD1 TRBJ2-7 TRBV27 TGTGCCAGCTCCCTCGGGACAGGGGGCTCAGAGCAGTACTTC CASSLGTGGSEQYF